This TCR beta chain was sequenced during a study of blood T cell repertoires in COVID-19 (dated by TCRdb to about 2020). Study-level background: Samples from collaborators originated in the United States, Italy and Spain and spanned both the acute and convalescent phases of COVID-19. The sample metadata nearly always contained a de-identified subject ID, COVID-19 status, age in years and sex. Deeply sampled blood TCRbeta repertoires from subjects exposed to, actively infected with, or recovered from COVID-19 were included in the dataset. Samples came from the ongoing ImmuneRACE study (first 160 participants) plus 1,254 subjects from 6 global collaborators. Where available, HLA class I and class II types were taken from metadata supplied by the sample provider and were not determined by assay-based typing. The prospective study material was composed of cDNA or gDNA derived from T cells, B-cell-depleted T cells, or PBMCs. The repertoires were released in a freely available public database meant as a resource for research on the immune response to SARS-CoV-2.

General findings and caveats noted by the study authors: Clinical and demographic metadata were provided uncurated, with the amount varying by source and participant.

As encoded in the germline V gene, CDR1 is ENHRY while CDR2 is SYGVKD. Trimming at the junction amounts to 3 bases on V and 0 bases on J, and the germline ends lie 11 bases apart. Counted from cysteine to phenylalanine, this CDR3 has 16 amino acids. The sequence is cut down to CDR3 DNA, 48 bases in frame from base 1. Each collaborating institution followed its own protocols to collect whole blood in K2EDTA tubes. For TCRbeta analysis, collaborator samples were shipped as frozen whole blood, as isolated PBMCs, or as DNA extracted from either sample type. The count of this clone is one. This clone's antigen is unknown. No qualities accompany the bases; no much larger clone lies one base away. TCRbeta CDR3 regions were amplified from genomic DNA using the immunoSEQ Assay, a bias-controlled multiplex PCR. The authors processed their data as follows. The number of nucleated cells in each sample was estimated by amplification of reference gene primers within the assay. To quantify the absolute abundance of each unique TCRbeta CDR3 rearrangement, sequence reads were collapsed and filtered. For each sample, productive Simpson clonality was calculated as the square root of Simpson's diversity index over productive rearrangements. In its TCRdb copy, this immuneACCESS table keeps in-frame sequences only and misses some clones. Where compared with another copy, unresolved V genes explain less than half of these, and the others have no known cause. That table furnishes V, J and clone size, whereas the DNA furnished D and trimming. The sample table records about 200,000 clones; 88% of these occur just once. Of the sample, roughly 0.7% is held by the ten largest clones.

Input material: peripheral blood. This clonotype was sampled from a man in his forties or fifties with acute or convalescent COVID-19. Rearrangement joined TRBV10-3 to TRBJ1-4; the D gene lacks a confident call. The CDR3: CAISDVMASTNEKLFF. The DNA sequence follows: TGTGCCATCAGTGATGTTATGGCCTCAACTAATGAAAAACTGTTTTTT.